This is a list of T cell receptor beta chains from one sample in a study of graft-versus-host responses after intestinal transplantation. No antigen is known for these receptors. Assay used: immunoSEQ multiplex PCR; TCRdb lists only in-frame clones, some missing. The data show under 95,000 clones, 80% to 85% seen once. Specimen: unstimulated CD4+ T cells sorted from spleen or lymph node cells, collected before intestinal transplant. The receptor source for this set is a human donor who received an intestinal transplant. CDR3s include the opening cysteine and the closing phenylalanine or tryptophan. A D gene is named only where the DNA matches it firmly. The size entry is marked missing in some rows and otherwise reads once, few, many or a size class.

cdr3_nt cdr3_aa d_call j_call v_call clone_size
TGTGCCAGCACCGACAGCGGGAGTAACGAGCAGTACTTC CASTDSGSNEQYF TRBD2 TRBJ2-7 TRBV27 .
TGCAGTGCCGAGCCGCGCGACAGGGTGACTTTC CSAEPRDRVTF TRBD1 TRBJ2-6 TRBV20-1 .
TGTGCCAGCAGTGGCCCGCGGAGCGGGAGGGCTAGCACAGATACGCAGTATTTT CASSGPRSGRASTDTQYF TRBD2 TRBJ2-3 TRBV6-4 .
TGCGCCAGCAGCCAAGCGTGGGCAGGGGAAGAGACCCAGTACTTC CASSQAWAGEETQYF . TRBJ2-5 TRBV4-1 .
TGTGCCAGCAGCGCCCTTTCGGGTGAGCAGTTCTTC CASSALSGEQFF . TRBJ2-1 TRBV9 .
TGTGCCAGCAGCTTGGGGACAGGGGATCTGAACACTGAAGCTTTCTTT CASSLGTGDLNTEAFF TRBD1 TRBJ1-1 TRBV5-4 .
TGTGCCAGCAGCCCCGTTGTAGCGGGAGAGGGGTACAATGAGCAGTTCTTC CASSPVVAGEGYNEQFF TRBD2 TRBJ2-1 TRBV7-8 .
TGTGCCAGCTCACCCGGGAGGAACCCCCAAGAGACCCAGTACTTC CASSPGRNPQETQYF TRBD2 TRBJ2-5 TRBV18 .
TGTGCCAGCAGTGGGGTACAGGACTATGGCTACACCTTC CASSGVQDYGYTF . TRBJ1-2 TRBV2 .
TGTGCCAGCAGCCCCTGGACAGAGAAAAACATTCAGTACTTC CASSPWTEKNIQYF . TRBJ2-4 TRBV7-9 .
TGTGCCAGCAGCTCTGACATCAATCAGCCCCAGCATTTT CASSSDINQPQHF . TRBJ1-5 TRBV5-4 .
TGTGCCAGCAGCTTCAGGGGCTCCTACAATGAGCAGTTCTTC CASSFRGSYNEQFF . TRBJ2-1 TRBV7-2 .
TGTGCCAGCAGTTTGGCTAGCGGGGGCACAGATACGCAGTATTTT CASSLASGGTDTQYF TRBD2 TRBJ2-3 TRBV28 .
TGTGCCAGCAGTCCCCAGACCGGGGAGCTGTTTTTT CASSPQTGELFF . TRBJ2-2 TRBV28 .
TGTGCCAGCAGTGGACAGGGAGGTCAGCCCCAGCATTTT CASSGQGGQPQHF TRBD1 TRBJ1-5 TRBV6-6 .
TGTGCCAGCAGTCCCGGTCAGCCCCAGCATTTT CASSPGQPQHF . TRBJ1-5 TRBV6-5 .
TGTGCCAGCAGCCTCGACAGGGGGAACACCATATATTTT CASSLDRGNTIYF TRBD1 TRBJ1-3 TRBV28 .
TGTGCCTGGAGCCCCCTGTACGAGCAGTACTTC CAWSPLYEQYF . TRBJ2-7 TRBV30 .
TGTGCCAGCAGCTTAGACACAGCCAATGAGCAGTTCTTC CASSLDTANEQFF . TRBJ2-1 TRBV11-2 once
TGTGCCAGCAGTGACAGGGTCCAATATCAGCCCCAGCATTTT CASSDRVQYQPQHF . TRBJ1-5 TRBV6-1 .
TGTGCCAGTACCGACAGGGGGCAGGGCCGCTATGGCTACACCTTC CASTDRGQGRYGYTF TRBD1 TRBJ1-2 TRBV19 .
TGCGCCAGCAGCCACCCGGGACAGGGCTTTAACCGTCAGCCCCAGCATTTT CASSHPGQGFNRQPQHF TRBD1 TRBJ1-5 TRBV4-1 .
TGTGCCAGTAGTATGACATACTCCTACGAGCAGTACTTC CASSMTYSYEQYF . TRBJ2-7 TRBV19 .
TGTGCCAGCAGCTTAGGCCCTAGCGGGAGTCAGAACGAGCAGTACTTC CASSLGPSGSQNEQYF TRBD2 TRBJ2-7 TRBV11-1 few
TGTGCCAGCAGCCCCACTAGCGGGGACATCTCTGGGGCCAACGTCCTGACTTTC CASSPTSGDISGANVLTF TRBD2 TRBJ2-6 TRBV9 .
TGTGCCAGCAGCCAAGATCTAGGGACTCTCACCGGGGAGCTGTTTTTT CASSQDLGTLTGELFF . TRBJ2-2 TRBV14 .
TGTGCCAGCAGTGGTGTAACAGGGGACGGGGAGCTGTTTTTT CASSGVTGDGELFF TRBD1 TRBJ2-2 TRBV2 .
TGTGCCTCACAGGTGGGGTTAGTCACAGATACGCAGTATTTT CASQVGLVTDTQYF . TRBJ2-3 TRBV25-1 .
TGTGCCAGCAGTGAACGGGTAGGCAGTGAAGCTTTCTTT CASSERVGSEAFF . TRBJ1-1 TRBV2 .
TGTGCCAGCAGTTACTCGGGGGGGGGTCGTCCCCAGTACTTC CASSYSGGGRPQYF TRBD2 TRBJ2-5 TRBV6-5 .
TGTGCCAGCAGCATCCAGGGAATCAATCAGCCCCAGCATTTT CASSIQGINQPQHF . TRBJ1-5 TRBV7-9 few
TGCGCCAGCTCGGACAGGGGAAACACCATATATTTT CASSDRGNTIYF TRBD1 TRBJ1-3 TRBV5-1 .
TGTGCCACCCTCGGCGGGGCCTACAATGAGCAGTTCTTC CATLGGAYNEQFF . TRBJ2-1 TRBV6-5 .
TGCGCCAGCAGCTTGGTATCCGGGTTCGGGAACACAGATACGCAGTATTTT CASSLVSGFGNTDTQYF . TRBJ2-3 TRBV5-1 .
TGTGCCAGCAGCTTAGGGACAGGCCGCAATCAGCCCCAGCATTTT CASSLGTGRNQPQHF TRBD1 TRBJ1-5 TRBV5-4 once
TGCGCCAGCAGCTTGGTTCCCGGGAACGATAATTCACCCCTCCACTTT CASSLVPGNDNSPLHF . TRBJ1-6 TRBV5-1 .
TGCAGCGTTGAAGGCGGGAACCCCTCCTACGAGCAGTACTTC CSVEGGNPSYEQYF . TRBJ2-7 TRBV29-1 .
TGTGCCAGCAGTGACAGGGTCGCGACCGGGGAGCTGTTTTTT CASSDRVATGELFF TRBD1 TRBJ2-2 TRBV6-6 .
TGCGCCAGCTCGCTAGACAGGCTAGATCAGCCCCAGCATTTT CASSLDRLDQPQHF . TRBJ1-5 TRBV18 .
TGTGCCAGACCTCCTCCGGGACTCCGCCACTCCTATGGCTACACCTTC CARPPPGLRHSYGYTF . TRBJ1-2 TRBV28 .
TGTGCCAGTACCCCACTAGCGGGAATTACTGAGCAGTTCTTC CASTPLAGITEQFF TRBD2 TRBJ2-1 TRBV19 few
TGTGCCAGCAGCTTGGGAGCTGCCAAGTCTAACTATGGCTACACCTTC CASSLGAAKSNYGYTF . TRBJ1-2 TRBV5-4 .
TGTGCCAGCAGTTTCCCTAGCGGGAGTACTGAGCAGTTCTTC CASSFPSGSTEQFF TRBD2 TRBJ2-1 TRBV28 .
TGCGCCAGCAGCACCCAAAGACAGGGTTCGGCTGGAAACGCCATATATTTT CASSTQRQGSAGNAIYF TRBD1 TRBJ1-3 TRBV5-1 once
TGCGCCAGCCGACAGGGTTTCACCGGGGAGCTGTTTTTT CASRQGFTGELFF TRBD1 TRBJ2-2 TRBV10-1 .
TGTGCCAGCAGCCCGAGGGGGGAGCAGTTCTTC CASSPRGEQFF . TRBJ2-1 TRBV7-9 .
TGCGCCAGCAGCCTAGGACGGGAAATGAGGGTAACTGAAGCTTTCTTT CASSLGREMRVTEAFF . TRBJ1-1 TRBV5-1 .
TGCAGCGCGGGTTCCGGCTCTAGCACAGATACGCAGTATTTT CSAGSGSSTDTQYF . TRBJ2-3 TRBV29-1 .
TGTGCCTGGAAACTAGCGGGGTACTACGAGCAGTACTTC CAWKLAGYYEQYF TRBD2 TRBJ2-7 TRBV30 .
TGTGCCAGCAGCTTCGCCGTTTGGGGGCGAGACACTGAAGCTTTCTTT CASSFAVWGRDTEAFF . TRBJ1-1 TRBV5-8 .
TGTGCCAGCAGCTTAGCGCGGTTCGGCAGGGGAGTTCGGGCGACCGGGGAGCTGTTTTTT CASSLARFGRGVRATGELFF . TRBJ2-2 TRBV7-8 .
TGTGCCAGCAGCTTGGGAACTAGCGGCTCCTACAATGAGCAGTTCTTC CASSLGTSGSYNEQFF TRBD2 TRBJ2-1 TRBV5-8 .
TGCGCCAGCAGCCAACAGGGACCTAACTATGGCTACACCTTC CASSQQGPNYGYTF . TRBJ1-2 TRBV5-1 once